The T cell receptor (beta chain) under discussion was sequenced for a study of cytomegalovirus exposure and HLA in healthy donors. Overall study results and limits: Presence/absence analyses assumed roughly uniform sequencing depth across donors. In terms of immune exposure information, only CMV serostatus was available.

As concerns this clone: Its antigen remains unidentified.

Trimming stripped 1 base from V and 7 bases from J, with 14 bases between. CDR1 and CDR2 (germline): KGHSH, LQKENI. The CDR3 has 15 residues. Researchers ran the PCR with 60 Vbeta and 13 Jbeta primers. The repertoire was sequenced with immunoSEQ multiplex PCR; TCRdb's copy has only in-frame clones and lacks some. This specimen shows about 150,000 clones; the ten leading clones hold under 2%. The sequencing sample was made of PBMCs. This TCR came from a woman aged 45 to 65 in good health and CMV-seronegative. The chain couples TRBV18 to TRBJ2-1, with D perhaps matching TRBD2 (5 bases). The CDR3 spells CASSPRGRVGNEQFF. DNA for the CDR3: TGTGCCAGCTCACCACGTGGGCGGGTGGGGAATGAGCAGTTCTTC.